This T cell receptor (beta chain) was captured in a study of neurological immune-mediated disorders. Trimming left V 4 bases short and J 7 bases short, with 18 bases between. This CDR3 comprises 15 residues. From germline, CDR1 is SGHTA and CDR2 FQGNSA. The table lists this clonotype with many counts. Its cognate antigen is unknown. PBMCs stored at -80 C, numbering 2 million, were the origin of the unsorted libraries. Findings and caveats of the study: None of the CDR3 amino acid sequences of expanded clones recurred across subjects, suggesting private repertoires in all groups. While HTLV-1-associated myelopathy showed the greatest TCR clonal expansion, multiple sclerosis showed the least, falling below healthy controls.

Synthesis of cDNA was carried out by template-switch 5'RACE. The reaction used 10-nucleotide random UMIs. TCRdb fed the 5' RACE reads into MiXCR, producing one record per CDR3 protein. There are approximately 77,000 distinct CDR3 sequences in the sample; about 9.7% occur only once, and about 1.8% lies in the top ten. The clonotype was recovered from a man aged 50 to 60 in good health. V usage is TRBV7-2 and J usage is TRBJ2-3; D assignment may be TRBD1 or TRBD2 (5 bases each). Sequencing was performed on PBMCs. CDR3 DNA sequence: TGTGCCAGCAGCTCCCGGGGCCTTCGGCCAAATACGCAGTATTTT. This sequence encodes CASSSRGLRPNTQYF.